The T cell receptor beta chain under discussion was sequenced for a study of cytomegalovirus exposure and HLA in healthy donors. Study outcomes and limitations: Most TCR beta V segments were productive about 87% or about 30% of the time in an earlier analysis. At a 0.05 false discovery rate, a later analysis found over 15,000 TCR beta sequences to be associated with HLA alleles. The authors judged a highly shared variant cluster likely a sequencing artifact. A later analysis found most CMV-associated TCR beta chains apparently HLA-restricted.

The CDR3 contains 16 residues. From germline, CDR1 is MDHEN and CDR2 SYDVKM. PCR employed 60 Vbeta and 13 Jbeta primers. Some clones are missing from TCRdb's copy, which holds only in-frame ones; the method was immunoSEQ multiplex PCR. This table has about 150,000 clones, approximately 83% appearing once. Concerning this clone itself: Its target is not known.

The specimen was PBMCs. This sequence originates from a male donor in good health and CMV-seronegative. The V and J genes are TRBV28 and TRBJ2-5; 7 positions match TRBD1. The J call is in doubt because the DNA end fits TRBJ2-7 better. The CDR3 spells CASTLDLPTGTYEQYF. CDR3 DNA: TGTGCCAGCACCTTGGACCTGCCGACAGGGACCTACGAGCAGTACTTC.